Listed below are T cell receptor beta chains from one sample, sequenced in a study of T cells after yellow fever vaccination. Using its own MiXCR run on the 5' RACE reads, TCRdb lists one record per CDR3 protein. The sample records 150,000 to 200,000 distinct CDR3 sequences, 5.5% to 7.5% being singletons. Sequencing used CD4+ T cells sorted from PBMCs, obtained on the day of the first yellow fever vaccination. The receptors stem from a man aged 18 to 30 who received the YFV17D yellow fever vaccine. CDR3s leave out the opening cysteine and the closing phenylalanine or tryptophan. The size of a clone is reported for some rows only, either as once, few or many, or as a class for expanded clones.

>TRBJ2-2|TRBV7-3|many
ASSSLSTGELF
>TRBJ1-2|TRBV12-3/TRBV12-4|NA
ASSPRVGGDYGYT
>TRBJ2-1|TRBV5-1|many
ASSPGWQLRSYNEQF
>TRBJ2-3|TRBV4-3|many
ASSQDGGGGAPGSTDTQY
>TRBJ2-2|TRBV2|many
ASSQTGGADTGELF
>TRBJ1-4|TRBV30|few
AWTPRGGYNEKLF
>TRBJ2-7|TRBV15|many
ATSRDHGELYEQY
>TRBJ2-5|TRBV28|many
ASSRWAAGEETQY
>TRBJ2-3|TRBV9|NA
ASSVALGGKTDTQY
>TRBJ2-5|TRBV24-1|many
ATSDSNGETQY
>TRBJ2-3|TRBV5-1|NA
ASSGGLLYTDTQY
>TRBJ1-1|TRBV3-1|many
ASSLRQGGTEAF
>TRBJ2-3|TRBV5-1|many
ASSKGLQTSTDTQY
>TRBJ2-3|TRBV7-9|many
ASSFSGQATDTQY
>TRBJ2-1|TRBV28|many
ASSTGFNEQF
>TRBJ2-1|TRBV7-3|many
ASSQMGYNEQF
>TRBJ2-2|TRBV7-3|many
ASKGGGNTGELF
>TRBJ1-2|TRBV20-1|few
SARDDRGSFGGYT
>TRBJ2-1|TRBV5-1|many
ASSLDEMQF
>TRBJ1-1|TRBV15|many
ATSRDMGYTEAF
>TRBJ2-6|TRBV21-1|few
ASSREPGLRSGANVLT
>TRBJ1-2|TRBV20-1|many
SAPITRGTVNYGYT
>TRBJ2-2|TRBV4-3|few
ASSQDPHTGELF
>TRBJ2-4|TRBV12-5|many
ASGTTGRIKNIQY
>TRBJ2-5|TRBV2|many
ASSERPSKIETQY
>TRBJ1-4|TRBV20-1|NA
SARNNEKLF
>TRBJ2-1|TRBV23-1|NA
ANENEQF
>TRBJ1-5|TRBV6-2/TRBV6-3|few
ASSSSLSQH
>TRBJ2-1|TRBV9|once
GSSPVAGSYNEQF
>TRBJ1-1|TRBV20-1|few
SASRTLKTGGAF
>TRBJ2-3|TRBV5-1|many
ASSGGDLYTDTQY
>TRBJ1-3|TRBV7-9|NA
ASSFRAGETGNTIY
>TRBJ2-3|TRBV3-1|many
ASSVLTDTQY
>TRBJ2-5|TRBV20-1|few
SARDPRGNQETQY
>TRBJ1-1|TRBV28|many
ASSFATLPNTEAF
>TRBJ1-2|TRBV10-3|few
AISEGSTNYGYT
>TRBJ2-1|TRBV7-3|few
ASSVRGRDEQF
>TRBJ2-1|TRBV6-5|few
ASSYSGGSYNEQF
>TRBJ2-7|TRBV3-1|many
ASSHNSYEQY
>TRBJ1-1|TRBV6-1|few
AIGDGNTEAF
>TRBJ2-5|TRBV29-1|many
SARRDREVQETQY
>TRBJ2-1|TRBV6-4|many
ASKKGGAHNEQF
>TRBJ2-1|TRBV4-1|many
ASSQDLMTQTNEQF
>TRBJ2-5|TRBV5-5|NA
ASSSGLLQETQY
>TRBJ1-1|TRBV20-1|few
SARGSLNTEAF
>TRBJ2-5|TRBV7-3|few
ASSLEAGGYETQY